This TCR beta chain was recorded in a study of read filtering for tumor transcriptome and immune sequencing. From approximately 430 ng of RNA, a library with molecular barcoded alpha/delta and beta/gamma adaptors was made. TCRdb passed the reads through MiXCR, listing each CDR3 protein once. The sample has around 20,000 distinct CDR3 sequences, roughly 23% seen once; the top ten hold more than 20%. Overall study results and limits: IR-seq captured clonotypes deeper and more reliably than RNA-seq.

On this clonotype: Antigen: not known.

The CDR3 covers 13 residues. Trimming cost V 6 bases and J 3 bases, with 12 bases left between them. The TCR was taken from a donor aged 40 or over with multiple myeloma. Sequencing was carried out using a population of CD138-negative cells sorted from bone marrow. The chain is built from TRBV12-3 or TRBV12-4 and TRBJ2-7; unclear D gene. The CDR3 is CASSPEHLYEQYF. The CDR3 DNA is TGTGCCAGCAGCCCGGAACACCTCTACGAGCAGTACTTC.